This record covers a single TCR beta chain. Its cognate antigen is unknown. The CDR3 is cut off 3 residues early in the read; its end comes from the germline J gene. This record comes from a study of T cells in women clearing cervical HPV infection. Study as a whole: Cases: HPV16-related CIN3 or worse on histology, a couple of invasive cancers. Regarding the study as a whole: Each sample's T-cell count was unknown, possibly confounding richness. Cases and controls were distinguished at AUC over 0.75 by richness and V genes.

All donors had a single incident cervical HPV16 infection, not prevalent. Some clones are missing from TCRdb's copy, which holds only in-frame ones; the method was immunoSEQ multiplex PCR. The sample is made up of 30,000 or so clones, and the top ten hold under 4% of it. The CDR3 is 16 residues long. Germline V gene data show CDR1 as SQVTM and CDR2 as ANQGSEA. Trimming at V came to 4 bases and at J to 7 bases, leaving 8 bases not matched to a gene. The receptor was isolated from a woman aged 18-70 years with a cervical HPV16 infection that either progressed to CIN3+ or cleared (not recorded which). Sample: blood buffy coat. The chain employs TRBV29-1 and TRBJ2-2; 14 bases map to TRBD2. The CDR3 region is CSVAKTGTSGSGELFF. The CDR3 DNA, read in part, is TGCAGCGTTGCGAAAACCGGGACTAGCGGGAGCGGGGAG.